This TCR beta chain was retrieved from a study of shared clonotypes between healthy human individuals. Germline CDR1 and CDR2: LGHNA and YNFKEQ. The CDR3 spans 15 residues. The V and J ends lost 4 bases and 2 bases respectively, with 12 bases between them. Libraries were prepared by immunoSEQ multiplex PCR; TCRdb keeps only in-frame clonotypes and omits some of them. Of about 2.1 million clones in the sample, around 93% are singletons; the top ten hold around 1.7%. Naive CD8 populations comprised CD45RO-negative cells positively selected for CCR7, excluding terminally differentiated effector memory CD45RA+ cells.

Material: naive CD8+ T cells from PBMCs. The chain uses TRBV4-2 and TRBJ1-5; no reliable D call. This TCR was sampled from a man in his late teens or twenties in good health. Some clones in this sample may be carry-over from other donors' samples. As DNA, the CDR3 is TGTGCCAGCAGCCCCACCCCGACCGGCAATCAGCCCCAGCATTTT. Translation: CASSPTPTGNQPQHF.